This note documents a single TCR beta chain sequence. These data belong to a study of blood T cell repertoires in COVID-19. About the study: Researchers got acute and convalescent COVID-19 samples from the United States, Italy and Spain. Sources were T cells, B-cell-depleted T cells, or PBMCs; the material itself was cDNA or gDNA.

CDR3 length: 15 amino acids. In germline, CDR1 is SGDLS, CDR2 YYNGEE. V shed 4 bases, J shed 5 bases, and the junction held 8 bases outside the gene matches. Original data processing: Estimated nucleated cell counts came from reference gene primer amplification. Data came from immunoSEQ multiplex PCR; TCRdb stores just in-frame clones and leaves some out. That table supplies the V and J calls and clone size; D and trimming were determined from the DNA. Of roughly 47,000 clones in the sample, more than 65% were seen once. The sample comprised peripheral blood. The chain is built from TRBV9 and TRBJ2-1; the match to TRBD2 covers 8 bases. The clonotype originates from a woman aged 70-85 years with acute or convalescent COVID-19. The DNA for the CDR3 is TGTGCCAGCAGCACCCTCTTAGCGGGAAACAATGAGCAGTTCTTC. Amino acids: CASSTLLAGNNEQFF.